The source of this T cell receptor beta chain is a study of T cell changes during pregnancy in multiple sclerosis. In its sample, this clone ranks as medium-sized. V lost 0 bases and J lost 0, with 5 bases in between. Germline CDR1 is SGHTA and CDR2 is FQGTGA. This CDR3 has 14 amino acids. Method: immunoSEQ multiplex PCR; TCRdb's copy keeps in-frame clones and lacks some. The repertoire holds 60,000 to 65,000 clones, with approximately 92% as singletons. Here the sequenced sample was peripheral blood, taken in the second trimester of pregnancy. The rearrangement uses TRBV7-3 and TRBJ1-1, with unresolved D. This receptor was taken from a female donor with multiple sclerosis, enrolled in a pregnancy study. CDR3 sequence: CASSLTAMNTEAFF. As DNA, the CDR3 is TGTGCCAGCAGCTTAACAGCCATGAACACTGAAGCTTTCTTT.